There are a few counts of the clone carrying this T cell receptor beta chain. Antigen unknown. The germline V gene encodes CDR1 MGHRA and CDR2 YSYEKL. This CDR3 contains 14 residues. V was cut by 0 bases and J by 10 bases, with 10 bases left in between. This specimen belongs to a study of regulatory T cells in long-lasting Graves disease. As to time point: newly diagnosed GD, antithyroid drugs for less than 3 months. The TCR library was made from RNA extracted from PBMCs. Building the TCR beta libraries relied on iRepertoire HTBI primers, and CDR3 regions underwent Arm-PCR. TCRdb re-called the multiplex PCR reads through MiXCR, storing one row per CDR3 protein. Among about 310,000 distinct CDR3 sequences listed, 15% to 20% were seen once. Study-level points and caveats: When disease was persistent, TRBV28, TRBJ1-2 and TRBJ2-5 were the favored segments. Shared public clonotypes totalled around 2,900 in persistent patients, compared with about 970 in new patients. Reduced TCR diversity was observed in persistent Graves' patients versus newly diagnosed patients.

The chain employs TRBV4-1 and TRBJ1-6; a weak D match, TRBD1 (5 bases). The source of this sequence is a female donor with Graves disease. Sample: peripheral blood mononuclear cells (PBMCs), taken at new diagnosis, from a patient treated with antithyroid drugs. For the CDR3, the DNA is TGCGCCAGCAGCCAAGATGGGGGGTACTCACCCCTCCACTTT. Its translation: CASSQDGGYSPLHF.